This T cell receptor beta chain derives from a study of cytomegalovirus exposure and HLA in healthy donors. The study's findings and limits: For most TCR beta V segments, an earlier analysis put the productive rate at about 90% or about 30% of the time.

This CDR3 spans 12 amino acids. The junction had 7 bases not matched to a gene; V was cut back by 8 bases and J by 6 bases. Germline V gives CDR1 MDHEN, CDR2 SYDVKM. About this clone: Its antigen is not identified.

The PCR had 60 Vbeta and 13 Jbeta primers. Measured with immunoSEQ multiplex PCR; TCRdb has only the in-frame clones, and not every one. Of about 92,000 clones listed, roughly 80% were seen once; the top ten hold 1% to 1.5%. The clonotype originates from a girl under 10 years old in good health and CMV-seropositive. The specimen was PBMCs. The chain has TRBV28 and TRBJ2-7, with 7 bases matching TRBD2. DNA for the CDR3: TGTGCCAGCTGTGTCCCGGGGGGCGAGCAGTACTTC. Its protein product is CASCVPGGEQYF.